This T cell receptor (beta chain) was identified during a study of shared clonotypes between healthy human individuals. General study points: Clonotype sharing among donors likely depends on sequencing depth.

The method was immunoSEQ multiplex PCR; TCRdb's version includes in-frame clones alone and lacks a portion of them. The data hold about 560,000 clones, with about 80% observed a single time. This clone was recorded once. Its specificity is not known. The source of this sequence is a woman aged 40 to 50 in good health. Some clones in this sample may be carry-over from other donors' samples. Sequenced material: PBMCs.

This CDR3 reads CASSPGGNQPQHF. CDR3 bases: TGTGCCAGCTCACCAGGGGGAAATCAGCCCCAGCATTTT. The rearrangement uses TRBV18 and TRBJ1-5; D might be TRBD1 (5 bases). Trimming removed 2 bases at V and 4 bases at J, with 6 bases between. CDR1 and CDR2 from the germline V gene are KGHSH and LQKENI. The CDR3 is 13 residues long.